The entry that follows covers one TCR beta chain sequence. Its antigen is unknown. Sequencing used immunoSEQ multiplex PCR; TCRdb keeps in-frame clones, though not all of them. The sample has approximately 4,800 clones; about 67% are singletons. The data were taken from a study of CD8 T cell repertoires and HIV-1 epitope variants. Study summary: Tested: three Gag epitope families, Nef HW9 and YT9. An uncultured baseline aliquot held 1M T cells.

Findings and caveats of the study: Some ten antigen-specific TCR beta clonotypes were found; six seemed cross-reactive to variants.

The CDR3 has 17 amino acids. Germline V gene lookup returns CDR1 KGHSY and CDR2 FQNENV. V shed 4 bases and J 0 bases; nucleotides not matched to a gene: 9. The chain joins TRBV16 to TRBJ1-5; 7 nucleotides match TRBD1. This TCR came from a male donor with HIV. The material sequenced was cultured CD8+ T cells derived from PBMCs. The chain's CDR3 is CASSRDRVPYSNQPQHF. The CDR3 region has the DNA TGTGCCAGCAGCCGCGACAGGGTGCCCTATAGCAATCAGCCCCAGCATTTT.